The TCR beta chain described here comes from a study of identical twins. This clonotype has at least ten counts. Between the trimmed V and J ends, which lost 6 bases and 6 bases, there was a span of 7 bases. The CDR3 is 11 amino acids. TCRdb used MiXCR to reprocess the 5' RACE reads, holding one entry per CDR3 protein. Of hundreds of thousands of distinct CDR3 sequences in the sample, 6.5% to 8.5% are singletons; the top ten hold about 1.8%. This same sample was also part of a study on yellow fever vaccine responses in identical twins.

The clonotype originates from a woman under 30 in good health. The sequenced sample consisted of memory (CD45RO+) T cells sorted from blood. The chain links TRBV12-3 or TRBV12-4 to TRBJ2-3; D uncertain. Written as DNA, the CDR3 is TGTGCCAGCAGGCGTAAGGATACGCAGTATTTT. Protein sequence: CASRRKDTQYF.